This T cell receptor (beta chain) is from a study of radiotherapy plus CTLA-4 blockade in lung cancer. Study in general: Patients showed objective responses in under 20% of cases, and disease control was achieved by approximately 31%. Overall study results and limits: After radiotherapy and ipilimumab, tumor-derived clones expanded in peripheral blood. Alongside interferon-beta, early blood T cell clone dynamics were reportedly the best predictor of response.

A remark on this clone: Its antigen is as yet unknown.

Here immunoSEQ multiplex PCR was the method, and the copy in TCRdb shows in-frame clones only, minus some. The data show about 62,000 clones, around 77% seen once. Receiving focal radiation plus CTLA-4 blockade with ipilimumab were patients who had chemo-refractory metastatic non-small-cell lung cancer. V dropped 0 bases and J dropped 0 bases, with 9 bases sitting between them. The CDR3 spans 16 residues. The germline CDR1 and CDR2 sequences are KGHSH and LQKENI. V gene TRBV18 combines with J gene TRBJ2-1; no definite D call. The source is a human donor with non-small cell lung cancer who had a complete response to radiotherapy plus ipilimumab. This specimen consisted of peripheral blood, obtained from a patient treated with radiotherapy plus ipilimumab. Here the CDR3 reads CASSPPSSSSYNEQFF. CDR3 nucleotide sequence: TGTGCCAGCTCACCACCATCGTCGAGCTCCTACAATGAGCAGTTCTTC.